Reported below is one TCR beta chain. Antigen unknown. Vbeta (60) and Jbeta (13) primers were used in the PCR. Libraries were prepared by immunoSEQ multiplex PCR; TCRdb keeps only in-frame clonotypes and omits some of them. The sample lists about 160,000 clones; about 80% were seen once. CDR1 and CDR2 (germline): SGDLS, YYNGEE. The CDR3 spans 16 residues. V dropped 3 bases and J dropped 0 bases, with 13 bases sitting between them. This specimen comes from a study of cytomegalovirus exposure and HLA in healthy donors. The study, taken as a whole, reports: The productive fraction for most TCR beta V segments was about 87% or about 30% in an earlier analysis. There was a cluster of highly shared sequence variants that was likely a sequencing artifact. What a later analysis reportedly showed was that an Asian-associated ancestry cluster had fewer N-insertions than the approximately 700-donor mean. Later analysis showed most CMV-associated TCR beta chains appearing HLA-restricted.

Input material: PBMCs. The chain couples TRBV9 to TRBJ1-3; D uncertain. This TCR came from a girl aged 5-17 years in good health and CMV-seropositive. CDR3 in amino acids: CASSGGESYSGNTIYF. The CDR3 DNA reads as TGTGCCAGCAGCGGAGGAGAGTCCTACTCTGGAAACACCATATATTTT.